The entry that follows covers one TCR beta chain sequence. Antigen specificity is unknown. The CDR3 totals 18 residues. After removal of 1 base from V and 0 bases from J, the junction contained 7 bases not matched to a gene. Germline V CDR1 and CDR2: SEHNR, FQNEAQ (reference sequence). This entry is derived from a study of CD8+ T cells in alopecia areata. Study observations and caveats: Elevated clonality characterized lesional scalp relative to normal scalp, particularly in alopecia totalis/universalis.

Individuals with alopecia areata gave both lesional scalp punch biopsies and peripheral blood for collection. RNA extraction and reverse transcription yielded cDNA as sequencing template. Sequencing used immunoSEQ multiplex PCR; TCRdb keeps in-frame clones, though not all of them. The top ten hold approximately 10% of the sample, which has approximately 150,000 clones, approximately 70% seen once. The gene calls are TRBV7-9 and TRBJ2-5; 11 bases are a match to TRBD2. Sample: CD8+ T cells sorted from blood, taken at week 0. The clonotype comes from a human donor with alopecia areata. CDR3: CASSLVPGTSGNQETQYF. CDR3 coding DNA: TGTGCCAGCAGCTTAGTCCCCGGGACTAGCGGAAACCAAGAGACCCAGTACTTC.